This T cell receptor (beta chain) was documented in a study of blood T cell repertoires in COVID-19. Study information: There were acute and convalescent COVID-19 samples, and they came from the United States, Italy and Spain.

Study processing details: Amplifying reference gene primers gave estimates of nucleated cell counts. Libraries were prepared by immunoSEQ multiplex PCR; TCRdb keeps only in-frame clonotypes and omits some of them. From that table come the V and J calls and clone size; the DNA was used to work out D and trimming. The sample shows approximately 440,000 clones, 90% of them seen only once. Participants were aged about 18 to 100 years from around 25 US areas. Sequenced input: PBMCs or T cells enriched from blood (not recorded which). This receptor was taken from a man aged 18 to 30 who had recovered from COVID-19.

CDR3 loop: CATMRTGRDGYTF. CDR3 bases: TGTGCCACAATGAGGACAGGGAGGGATGGCTACACCTTC. This chain uses TRBV6-5 with TRBJ1-2, with 8 bases fitting TRBD1. V shed 10 bases, J shed 6 bases, and the junction held 10 bases outside the gene matches. Germline V gene sequence: CDR1 MNHEY, CDR2 SVGAGI. The CDR3 covers 13 residues.